This entry describes one T cell receptor (beta chain). Profiling relied on immunoSEQ multiplex PCR, and the TCRdb table lists in-frame clones only, not all of them. The sample contains 400,000 to 550,000 clones, about 85% of which appear only once. The data stem from a study of blood T cell repertoires in COVID-19. About the study: T cells, B-cell-depleted T cells, or PBMCs supplied cDNA or gDNA.

Trimming took off 1 base at V and 0 bases at J, with 5 bases between the two ends. Germline-derived CDR1 and CDR2 are SGHRS and YFSETQ. The CDR3 spans 14 residues. The sample consisted of PBMCs or T cells enriched from blood (not recorded which). The source of this sequence is a woman aged 18-29 years with acute COVID-19. The chain recombines TRBV5-1 with TRBJ2-1; D is unresolved. CDR3 amino acids: CASSLTVSYNEQFF. CDR3 nucleotide sequence: TGCGCCAGCAGCTTGACGGTCTCCTACAATGAGCAGTTCTTC.